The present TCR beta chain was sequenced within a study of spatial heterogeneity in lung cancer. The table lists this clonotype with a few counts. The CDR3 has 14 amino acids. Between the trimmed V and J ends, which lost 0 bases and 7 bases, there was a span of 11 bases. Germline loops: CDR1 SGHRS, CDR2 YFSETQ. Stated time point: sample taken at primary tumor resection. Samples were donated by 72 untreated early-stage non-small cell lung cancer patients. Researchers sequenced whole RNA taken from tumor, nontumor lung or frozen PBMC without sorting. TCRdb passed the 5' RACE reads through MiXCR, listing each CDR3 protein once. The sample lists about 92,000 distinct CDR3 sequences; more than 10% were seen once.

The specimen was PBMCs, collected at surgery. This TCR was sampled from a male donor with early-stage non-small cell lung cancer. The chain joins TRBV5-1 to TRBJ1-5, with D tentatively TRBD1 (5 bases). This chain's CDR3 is CASSLGQPDQPQHF. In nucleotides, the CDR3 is TGCGCCAGCAGCTTGGGACAGCCGGACCAGCCCCAGCATTTT. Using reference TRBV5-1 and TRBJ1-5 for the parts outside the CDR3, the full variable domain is KAGVTQTPRYLIKTRGQQVTLSCSPISGHRSVSWYQQTPGQGLQFLFEYFSETQRNKGNFPGRFSGRQFSNSRSEMNVSTLELGDSALYLCASSLGQPDQPQHFGDGTRLSIL.